This T cell receptor beta chain was sequenced during a study of early T cells in non-severe SARS-CoV-2 infection. This clonotype has at least ten counts. V lost 3 bases to trimming and J lost 6 bases, with 14 bases between them. The germline V gene has CDR1 LGHNA and CDR2 YSLEER. The CDR3 spans 14 residues. Tagging with unique molecular identifiers was applied to individual cDNA molecules. TCRdb re-called the 5' RACE reads with MiXCR, one entry per CDR3 protein. The sample contains approximately 84,000 distinct CDR3 sequences, around 14% of which appear only once. The sequenced sample consisted of whole blood. This sequence originates from an adult who was a healthcare worker with PCR-confirmed SARS-CoV-2 infection or an uninfected control (not recorded which). This chain links TRBV4-3 with TRBJ1-2; D not certain. Here the CDR3 DNA reads TGCGCCAGCAGCCACCGATACGGGCCAGATGGCTACACCTTC. Amino acids: CASSHRYGPDGYTF.